These 24 T cell receptor beta chains originate from one sample sequenced in a study of blood T cell repertoires in COVID-19. The table came from immunoSEQ multiplex PCR; TCRdb's copy has only in-frame clones and leaves some out. The data contain a few hundred thousand clones, 75% to 90% of them singletons. Specimen: PBMCs or T cells enriched from blood (not recorded which). These TCRs come from a woman in her forties or fifties who had recovered from COVID-19.

The chain couples TRBV11-1 to TRBJ2-7; tentatively, D is TRBD2 (5 bases). Germline CDR1 reads SGHAT; CDR2 reads FQDESV (reference sequence). V dropped 4 bases and J dropped 4 bases, with 14 bases sitting between them. The CDR3 runs to 14 residues. Here the CDR3 reads CASSSYREAYEQYF. As DNA, the CDR3 is TGTGCCAGCAGCTCCTACCGGGAAGCTTACGAGCAGTACTTC.

The chain has TRBV6-4 and TRBJ1-5; TRBD1 matches 10 bases. The germline V gene encodes CDR1 MRHNA and CDR2 SNTAGT. J was trimmed by 7 bases and V by 10 bases; bases with no gene match: 10. This CDR3 is built from 14 residues. CDR3 sequence (DNA): TGTGCCACCGGCCGGGACAGGGGAGACCAGCCCCAGCATTTT. The encoded protein is CATGRDRGDQPQHF.

The V call is TRBV11-3, the J call TRBJ2-2; TRBD2 might be the D (7 bases). The CDR3 sequence is 16 residues long. CDR1 and CDR2 from the germline V gene are SGHNT and YENEEA. V gave up 4 bases and J gave up 2 bases, with 14 bases separating them. CDR3 region: CASSSGGSVNTGELFF. The CDR3 DNA reads TGTGCCAGCAGCTCGGGGGGCAGCGTCAACACCGGGGAGCTGTTTTTT.

This chain connects TRBV24-1 to TRBJ1-5; D not certain. V was cut by 4 bases and J by 1 base, with 10 bases left in between. Germline CDR1 is KGHDR and CDR2 is SFDVKD. The CDR3 is 15 amino acids. The CDR3 DNA sequence: TGTGCCACCAGTGAGGCAGTCGGGAGCAATCAGCCCCAGCATTTT. It codes for CATSEAVGSNQPQHF.

This chain uses TRBV7-2 with TRBJ1-4; TRBD1 is a possible D gene (6 bases). V gave up 1 base and J gave up 6 bases, with 9 bases separating them. The CDR3 contains 14 residues. CDR1 is SGHTA, CDR2 FQGNSA, per germline. CDR3 loop: CASSLGQGYEKLFF. The DNA for the CDR3 is TGTGCCAGCAGCTTAGGTCAGGGGTATGAAAAACTGTTTTTT.

The chain combines TRBV2 with TRBJ1-5; D may be TRBD1 (6 bases). CDR3 length equals 13 residues. CDR1 is SNHLY, CDR2 FYNNEI, per germline. Trimming removed 4 bases at V and 9 bases at J, with 13 bases between. The CDR3 DNA follows: TGTGCCAGCAGTGCCGGGCTACAGGGGCCCCAGCATTTT. It encodes CASSAGLQGPQHF.

This rearrangement joins TRBV19 to TRBJ1-5, with D hard to call. V dropped 1 base and J dropped 5 bases, with 12 bases sitting between them. Germline CDR1 is LNHDA and CDR2 is SQIVND (reference sequence). This CDR3 comprises 15 residues. CDR3 sequence: CASSIARWGDQPQHF. In nucleotides, the CDR3 is TGTGCCAGTAGTATAGCGAGGTGGGGAGATCAGCCCCAGCATTTT.

The CDR3 loop is CASSLSWSVGGPEAFF. CDR3 DNA sequence: TGTGCCAGCAGTTTATCGTGGTCTGTAGGGGGACCTGAAGCTTTCTTT. The chain carries TRBV27 and TRBJ1-1, with D possibly matching TRBD1 (6 bases). CDR1 and CDR2 (germline): MNHEY, SMNVEV (reference sequence). There are 16 residues in the CDR3. V dropped 0 bases and J dropped 6 bases, with 17 bases sitting between them.

This clone was seen a handful of times. This chain uses TRBV3-1 (or the pseudogene TRBV3-2) with TRBJ1-1; D is perhaps TRBD1 (5 bases). There are 16 residues in the CDR3. Trimming pared 4 bases from V and 1 base from J, leaving 16 bases between. Germline CDR1 LGHDT, CDR2 YNNKEL (reference sequence). Here the CDR3 reads CASSRRSGGKNTEAFF. Here the CDR3 DNA reads TGTGCCAGCAGCCGTCGATCGGGGGGAAAGAACACTGAAGCTTTCTTT.

The chain links TRBV5-3 to TRBJ1-2; no reliable D call. TRBV5-3 carries the ORF label, with uncertain function. This CDR3 is built from 9 residues. The V and J ends lost 6 bases and 7 bases respectively, with 4 bases between them. This CDR3 reads CARIRGYTF. The CDR3 DNA reads TGTGCCAGAATCCGTGGCTACACCTTC.

V and J are TRBV28 and TRBJ1-2; D is uncertain. The CDR3 is made up of 15 amino acids. The germline V gene has CDR1 MDHEN and CDR2 SYDVKM. V lost 5 bases to trimming and J lost 7 bases, with 20 bases between them. The chain's CDR3 is CASSTRETIRRGYTF. For the CDR3, the DNA is TGTGCCAGCAGTACCCGGGAGACAATTCGGCGTGGCTACACCTTC.

The chain links TRBV2 to TRBJ2-1; 10 positions agree with TRBD2. The CDR3 totals 16 residues. The junction had 10 bases not matched to a gene; V was cut back by 7 bases and J by 4 bases. Germline V gene data show CDR1 as SNHLY and CDR2 as FYNNEI. In DNA form, the CDR3 reads TGTGCCAGCATGACTAGCGGGCCCATTCGGTACAATGAGCAGTTCTTC. Protein sequence: CASMTSGPIRYNEQFF.

This chain uses TRBV9 with TRBJ2-3; 10 positions agree with TRBD2. Germline CDR1 is SGDLS and CDR2 is YYNGEE. The CDR3 loop spans 16 amino acids. Trimming took 0 bases from V and 6 from J; bases not matched to a gene: 7. The CDR3 region has the DNA TGTGCCAGCAGCGTAGTAGCGGGAGGCCTTAGGGATACGCAGTATTTT. This sequence encodes CASSVVAGGLRDTQYF.

The chain uses TRBV27 and TRBJ1-1, with D possibly TRBD1 on 5 matching bases. The CDR3 is made up of 16 amino acids. Germline lookup yields CDR1 MNHEY and CDR2 SMNVEV (reference sequence). Trimming removed 3 bases from V and 4 bases from J, with 18 bases in between. CDR3 DNA: TGTGCCAGCAGTTTTTCGGCCGGGGGGGGTGGCACTGAAGCTTTCTTT. Its translation: CASSFSAGGGGTEAFF.

V usage is TRBV6-5 and J usage is TRBJ2-7, with D perhaps matching TRBD1 (5 bases). Trimming took 0 bases from V and 4 from J, leaving 16 bases between them. This CDR3 contains 16 residues. The germline V gene has CDR1 MNHEY and CDR2 SVGAGI. The CDR3 loop is CASSYSTGRVLYEQYF. As DNA, the CDR3 is TGTGCCAGCAGTTACTCGACGGGCAGGGTATTATACGAGCAGTACTTC.

V is TRBV28 and J is TRBJ1-2, with 9 bases identical to TRBD1. With V trimmed by 3 bases and J by 8 bases, 7 bases remained unmatched. There are 14 residues in the CDR3. Germline CDR1 reads MDHEN; CDR2 reads SYDVKM. The CDR3 sequence is CASSFRTGVRGYTF. The CDR3 region has the DNA TGTGCCAGCAGTTTCCGGACAGGGGTAAGGGGCTACACCTTC.

As DNA, the CDR3 is TGCGCCAGCAGCCAAGTCGTACGGGCAGGAGGGACTGAAGCTTTCTTT. Its translation is CASSQVVRAGGTEAFF. The chain is built from TRBV4-1 and TRBJ1-1; no clear D. V lost 1 base, J lost 5 bases, and 17 bases lay in between. Germline CDR1 and CDR2: MGHRA and YSYEKL. The CDR3 extends over 16 amino acids.

V gene TRBV24-1 combines with J gene TRBJ2-7, with D hard to call. V shed 2 bases and J shed 1 base, with 8 bases lying between them. The CDR3 consists of 14 residues. From germline, CDR1 is KGHDR and CDR2 SFDVKD. The CDR3 DNA sequence: TGTGCCACCAGTGATTCGTACAGTTCCTACGAGCAGTACTTC. Amino acids: CATSDSYSSYEQYF.

This clone was detected once. The CDR3 region is CASRTGRTANEKLFF. DNA of the CDR3: TGTGCCAGTCGGACAGGGAGGACGGCTAATGAAAAACTGTTTTTT. The chain couples TRBV19 to TRBJ1-4, with TRBD1 matching over 8 bases. Germline CDR1 LNHDA, CDR2 SQIVND (reference sequence). V shed 8 bases, J shed 3 bases, and the junction held 8 bases outside the gene matches. There are 15 residues in the CDR3.

The V gene is TRBV4-1, the J gene TRBJ2-1; tentatively, D is TRBD2 (6 bases). This CDR3 is 17 amino acids long. CDR1 MGHRA and CDR2 YSYEKL come from the germline V gene. The V and J ends lost 4 bases and 2 bases respectively, with 18 bases between them. CDR3 coding DNA: TGCGCCAGCAGCCTAAAGGGCACCGGGACTGCCTACAATGAGCAGTTCTTC. Translating it yields CASSLKGTGTAYNEQFF.

The V call is TRBV19, the J call TRBJ2-2; a possible D gene is TRBD2 (6 bases). Germline V gives CDR1 LNHDA, CDR2 SQIVND (reference sequence). Trimming shortened V by 6 bases and J by 7 bases, and 15 bases separated the two germline ends. The CDR3 has 14 residues. Here the CDR3 DNA reads TGTGCCAGTAGATCGGGGCGGGGCCTCGGGGAGCTGTTTTTT. Protein sequence: CASRSGRGLGELFF.

V usage is TRBV5-1 and J usage is TRBJ2-1; 7 bases are a match to TRBD1. Germline loops: CDR1 SGHRS, CDR2 YFSETQ. V lost 4 bases and J lost 0; bases outside the gene matches: 4. The CDR3 sequence is 15 residues long. The CDR3 bases are TGCGCCAGCAGCCCAGGGGGTGGCTCCTACAATGAGCAGTTCTTC. Translated: CASSPGGGSYNEQFF.

V usage is TRBV5-1 and J usage is TRBJ2-5; a possible D gene is TRBD1 (5 bases). CDR1 SGHRS and CDR2 YFSETQ come from the germline V gene. V was pared by 2 bases and J by 5 bases, with 13 bases between. The CDR3 runs 14 residues. CDR3 DNA: TGCGCCAGCAGCTTAAAGGGGTCACTGGAGACCCAGTACTTC. Residues: CASSLKGSLETQYF.

The chain is built from TRBV19 and TRBJ2-7; D might be TRBD1 (5 bases). This CDR3 is built from 11 residues. CDR1 is LNHDA and CDR2 is SQIVND in the germline V gene (reference sequence). The V and J ends lost 10 bases and 1 base respectively, with 8 bases between them. The CDR3 is CATRDSYEQYF. The CDR3 nucleotides are TGTGCCACCAGGGATTCCTACGAGCAGTACTTC.